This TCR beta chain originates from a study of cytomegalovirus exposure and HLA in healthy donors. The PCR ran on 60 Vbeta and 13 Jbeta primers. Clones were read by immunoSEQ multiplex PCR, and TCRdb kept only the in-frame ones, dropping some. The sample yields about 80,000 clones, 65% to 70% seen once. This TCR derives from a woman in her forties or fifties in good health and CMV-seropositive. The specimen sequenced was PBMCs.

The CDR3 sequence: CASSLVTQGAEAFF. As DNA, the CDR3 is TGTGCCAGCAGCTTAGTTACACAGGGGGCTGAAGCTTTCTTT. The chain is built from TRBV7-9 and TRBJ1-1; 8 nucleotides match TRBD1. V gave up 1 base and J gave up 6 bases; unmatched junction bases: 4. The CDR3 totals 14 residues. The germline V gene encodes CDR1 SEHNR and CDR2 FQNEAQ (reference sequence). The variable domain in full, completed from reference TRBV7-9 and TRBJ1-1, reads DTGVSQNPRHKITKRGQNVTFRCDPISEHNRLYWYRQTLGQGPEFLTYFQNEAQLEKSRLLSDRFSAERPKGSFSTLEIQRTEQGDSAMYLCASSLVTQGAEAFFGQGTRLTVV.